This T cell receptor (beta chain) comes out of a study of blood T cell repertoires in COVID-19. Study at large: Collection of acute and convalescent COVID-19 samples took place in the United States, Italy and Spain. The cDNA or gDNA used as material had been derived from T cells, B-cell-depleted T cells, or PBMCs.

The CDR3 runs to 16 residues. The germline V gene encodes CDR1 LNHNV and CDR2 YYDKDF (reference sequence). V was clipped by 3 bases and J by 7 bases; unmatched bases: 11. How the authors handled the data: Estimated nucleated cell counts came from reference gene primer amplification. Some clones are missing from TCRdb's copy, which holds only in-frame ones; the method was immunoSEQ multiplex PCR. D and trimming were read from the DNA, whereas the V and J calls and clone size are those reported in that table. The table lists approximately 31,000 clones, roughly nine tenths of them singletons. This TCR derives from an elderly woman with active or convalescent COVID-19. V and J are TRBV15 and TRBJ1-2, with 10 bases matching TRBD1. The sequenced sample consisted of peripheral blood. CDR3 amino acids: CATSSASGQGGSGYTF. The CDR3 bases are TGTGCCACCAGCAGTGCCTCCGGACAGGGGGGTTCTGGCTACACCTTC.